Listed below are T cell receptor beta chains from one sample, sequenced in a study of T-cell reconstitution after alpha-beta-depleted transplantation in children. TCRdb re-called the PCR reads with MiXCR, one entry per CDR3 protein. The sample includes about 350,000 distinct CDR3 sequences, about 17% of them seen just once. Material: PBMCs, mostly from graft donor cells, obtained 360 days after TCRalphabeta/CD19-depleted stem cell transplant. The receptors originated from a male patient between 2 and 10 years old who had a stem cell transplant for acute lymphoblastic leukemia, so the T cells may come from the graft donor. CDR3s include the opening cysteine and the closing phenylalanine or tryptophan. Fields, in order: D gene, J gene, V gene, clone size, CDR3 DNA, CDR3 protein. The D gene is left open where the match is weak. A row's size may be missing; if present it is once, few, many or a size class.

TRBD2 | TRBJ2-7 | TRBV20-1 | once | TGCAGTGCTAGTACGATCGCGGGAGGGTACGAGCAGTACTTC | CSASTIAGGYEQYF
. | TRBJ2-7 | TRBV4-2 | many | TGTGCCAGCAGCCAAGCAAACGAGCAGTACTTC | CASSQANEQYF
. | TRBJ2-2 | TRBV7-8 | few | TGTGCCAGCAGCTTAGAAGGCTTCGACGCCGGGGAGCTGTTTTTT | CASSLEGFDAGELFF
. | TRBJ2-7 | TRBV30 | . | TGTGCCTGGACAGGGTTACACGAGCAGTACTTC | CAWTGLHEQYF
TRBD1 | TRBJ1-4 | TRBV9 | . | TGTGCCAGCAGCCCTCAGGGGGCGCGTGAAAAACTGTTTTTT | CASSPQGAREKLFF
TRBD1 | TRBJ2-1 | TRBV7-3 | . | TGTGCCAGCAGCCCCCCGGACAGGGGGCCAGAGGGGGTAGCGGGAACTGAGCAGTTCTTC | CASSPPDRGPEGVAGTEQFF
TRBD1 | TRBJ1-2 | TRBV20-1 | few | TGCAGTGTCAATAGCGGTAGGGGGCTAAATGATGGCTACACCTTC | CSVNSGRGLNDGYTF
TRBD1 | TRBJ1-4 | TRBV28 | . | TGTGCCAGCAGTCCCATCGGACAGGGAGCAACTAATGAAAAACTGTTTTTT | CASSPIGQGATNEKLFF
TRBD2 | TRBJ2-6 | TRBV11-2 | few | TGTGCCAGCAGCTTAGACGGCACCGGGACTAGCGGGAGTTGGTATGGGGCCAACGTCCTGACTTTC | CASSLDGTGTSGSWYGANVLTF
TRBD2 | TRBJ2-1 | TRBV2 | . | TGTGCCAGCAGTGACGGACTAGCGGGAGAGGGGGAGTTCTTC | CASSDGLAGEGEFF
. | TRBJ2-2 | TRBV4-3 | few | TGCGCCAGCAGCCAGGGTAGAGAAACCGGGGAGCTGTTTTTT | CASSQGRETGELFF
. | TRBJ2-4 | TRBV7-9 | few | TGTGCCAGCAGCCGCCCTCGGCTAGAGCGGGCCAAAAACATTCAGTACTTC | CASSRPRLERAKNIQYF
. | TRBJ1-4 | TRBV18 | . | TGTGCCAGCTCACTTGACCGGTCTAATGAAAAACTGTTTTTT | CASSLDRSNEKLFF
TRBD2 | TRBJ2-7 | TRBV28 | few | TGTGCCAGCAGTTTCATCGGAGCGGGAATTTCCGAGCAGTACTTC | CASSFIGAGISEQYF